Below are 21 T cell receptor beta chains sequenced from a single sample in a study of Graves' ophthalmopathy and Graves' hyperthyroidism. Beta-chain TCR CDR3 regions were amplified from RNA transcripts. HTBI primers served in a first-round RT-PCR, which a second-round multiplex PCR followed. One entry per CDR3 protein, called by TCRdb with MiXCR from the multiplex PCR reads. The sample shows about 590,000 distinct CDR3 sequences, under 40% of them seen only once. Sequenced input: peripheral blood or thyroid tissue (not recorded which). Receptors originate from an adult man with Graves' hyperthyroidism.

This rearrangement joins TRBV29-1 to TRBJ2-7; 10 bases match TRBD1. Germline V gives CDR1 SQVTM, CDR2 ANQGSEA. Trimming at V came to 6 bases and at J to 2 bases, leaving 4 bases not matched to a gene. This CDR3 region has 13 residues. The CDR3 region has the DNA TGCAGCGTCCCGGGACAGGGGACCTACGAGCAGTACTTC. This gives the protein CSVPGQGTYEQYF.

This clonotype was detected many times. CDR3 nucleotides: TGTGCCAGCAGCTTAGTATCTGACCGTGAAGCTTTCTTT. This encodes CASSLVSDREAFF. The J gene is TRBJ1-1, the V gene TRBV7-9; D remains ambiguous. The CDR3 length is 13 residues. The ends were cut back, 1 base at V and 7 bases at J, with 10 bases in the middle. The germline CDR1 and CDR2 sequences are SEHNR and FQNEAQ (reference sequence).

This clonotype was seen repeatedly, ten times or more. The chain combines TRBV7-9 with TRBJ1-2; TRBD1 matches at 7 bases. Germline V gene data show CDR1 as SEHNR and CDR2 as FQNEAQ (reference sequence). Trimming cost V 5 bases and J 6 bases; bases outside gene matches: 9. CDR3 length: 14 residues. In nucleotides, the CDR3 is TGTGCCAGCAGCCAACTACAGGGGAGTGATGGCTACACCTTC. It specifies CASSQLQGSDGYTF.

The V and J genes are TRBV7-2 and TRBJ2-7, with 7 bases aligning to TRBD2. Germline loops: CDR1 SGHTA, CDR2 FQGNSA. The CDR3 totals 15 residues. V shed 3 bases and J 4 bases; nucleotides not matched to a gene: 9. As DNA, the CDR3 is TGTGCCAGCAGCTTTGAGGGAGGGACTCCATACGAGCAGTACTTC. This gives the protein CASSFEGGTPYEQYF.

The V gene is TRBV6-5, the J gene TRBJ1-4; D gene uncertain. CDR1 and CDR2 (germline): MNHEY, SVGAGI. The CDR3 covers 17 residues. V was shortened by 2 bases and J by 0 bases, with 13 bases between the two germline ends. The CDR3 protein is CASSYRPPRSTNEKLFF. CDR3 DNA: TGTGCCAGCAGTTACCGACCGCCCCGTTCAACTAATGAAAAACTGTTTTTT.

The chain combines TRBV12-3 or TRBV12-4 with TRBJ1-4; 10 bases are a match to TRBD1. The length of the CDR3 is 15 residues. The V and J ends lost 5 bases and 8 bases, in that order; junction bases with no gene match: 8. CDR3 in amino acids: CASSMTGTGVEKLFF. CDR3 sequence (DNA): TGTGCCAGCAGTATGACCGGGACAGGGGTCGAAAAACTGTTTTTT.

The J gene is TRBJ2-1, the V gene TRBV7-3; TRBD1 agrees at 9 bases. CDR3 length: 16 residues. CDR1 is SGHTA, CDR2 FQGTGA, per germline. V lost 2 bases and J lost 4; bases outside the gene matches: 6. The CDR3 region is CASSLSGTGYYNEQFF. CDR3 DNA: TGTGCCAGCAGCTTATCCGGGACAGGGTATTACAATGAGCAGTTCTTC.

The chain links TRBV29-1 to TRBJ2-7; D not resolved. CDR3 size: 12 residues. CDR1 is SQVTM and CDR2 is ANQGSEA in the germline V gene. Trimming shortened V by 7 bases and J by 0 bases, and 10 bases separated the two germline ends. The CDR3 protein is CSASKSSYEQYF. The CDR3 bases are TGCAGCGCCAGTAAAAGCTCCTACGAGCAGTACTTC.

The chain combines TRBV29-1 with TRBJ2-7; 8 bases are a match to TRBD1. Trimming at V came to 7 bases and at J to 3 bases, leaving 8 bases not matched to a gene. The CDR3 contains 13 residues. Germline V gives CDR1 SQVTM, CDR2 ANQGSEA. The CDR3 DNA reads TGCAGCGCTCCGGGACAGGAAGGCTACGAGCAGTACTTC. This gives the protein CSAPGQEGYEQYF.

This chain links TRBV10-2 with TRBJ2-7, with D unresolved. The CDR3 contains 10 residues. Trimming pared 7 bases from V and 8 bases from J, leaving 9 bases between. CDR1 and CDR2 (germline): WSHSY, SAAADI. CDR3 nucleotide sequence: TGCGCCAGCAAGGAATACAAGCAGTACTTC. Residues: CASKEYKQYF.

The V gene is TRBV7-9, the J gene TRBJ2-7; 9 bases align to TRBD1. Per the germline V gene, CDR1 is SEHNR and CDR2 is FQNEAQ (reference sequence). This CDR3 has 14 amino acids. Losses at the gene ends were 5 bases for V and 6 bases for J; bases not matched to a gene: 8. The CDR3 sequence is CASSAPGQGLEQYF. CDR3 DNA: TGTGCCAGCAGCGCGCCGGGACAGGGCCTCGAGCAGTACTTC.

This clonotype was counted ten times or more. The rearrangement uses TRBV12-3 or TRBV12-4 and TRBJ1-1; D not certain. Trimming took off 6 bases at V and 5 bases at J, with 13 bases between the two ends. CDR3 length equals 13 residues. The CDR3, as DNA: TGTGCCAGCAGCTTGAATGAGAGGACTGAAGCTTTCTTT. This codes for CASSLNERTEAFF.

Only a few counts were recorded for this clonotype. The chain combines TRBV5-1 with TRBJ1-5, with 7 nucleotides matching TRBD1. V gave up 2 bases and J gave up 4 bases; unmatched junction bases: 18. The CDR3 extends over 19 amino acids. In germline, CDR1 is SGHRS, CDR2 YFSETQ. Here the CDR3 DNA reads TGCGCCAGCAGCTTCTTACCACTAACCCCGGGACAGTCGAATCAGCCCCAGCATTTT. Encoded protein: CASSFLPLTPGQSNQPQHF.

This clonotype has a count of ten or more. The rearrangement joins TRBV7-9 to TRBJ1-4; TRBD1 agrees at 8 bases. Unmatched junction bases numbered 8, after V lost 5 bases and J lost 0 bases. The CDR3 spans 17 residues. Germline V gives CDR1 SEHNR, CDR2 FQNEAQ (reference sequence). This CDR3 is CASSPGDRRSTNEKLFF. As DNA, the CDR3 is TGTGCCAGCAGCCCAGGGGACAGGAGATCAACTAATGAAAAACTGTTTTTT.

The sample holds many counts of this clonotype. This sequence joins TRBV12-3 or TRBV12-4 and TRBJ2-7; tentatively, D is TRBD1 (6 bases). CDR3 length: 14 residues. V lost 2 bases and J 3 bases, leaving 11 bases between the germline ends. CDR3 region: CASSLSGVGYEQYF. Written as DNA, the CDR3 is TGTGCCAGCAGTTTATCAGGGGTCGGCTACGAGCAGTACTTC.

This clonotype was seen at least ten times. The chain has TRBV12-3 or TRBV12-4 and TRBJ1-1; no firm D call. There are 18 residues in the CDR3. V lost 5 bases and J 4 bases, leaving 26 bases between the germline ends. CDR3 sequence: CASSPNPASVGRVTEAFF. CDR3 DNA: TGTGCCAGCAGTCCTAACCCAGCCTCTGTGGGTAGGGTCACTGAAGCTTTCTTT.

The genes are TRBV29-1 and TRBJ1-2; 9 nucleotides match TRBD1. The CDR3 extends over 14 amino acids. V lost 3 bases and J lost 0; bases outside the gene matches: 2. Per the germline V gene, CDR1 is SQVTM and CDR2 is ANQGSEA. In DNA form, the CDR3 reads TGCAGCGTTGACGGGACAGGGCCTAACTATGGCTACACCTTC. Its translation: CSVDGTGPNYGYTF. The full variable domain, in which reference TRBV29-1 and TRBJ1-2 provide the parts outside the CDR3, is SAVISQKPSRDICQRGTSLTIQCQVDSQVTMMFWYRQQPGQSLTLIATANQGSEATYESGFVIDKFPISRPNLTFSTLTVSNMSPEDSSIYLCSVDGTGPNYGYTFGSGTRLTVV.

V usage is TRBV10-3 and J usage is TRBJ2-5; a possible D gene is TRBD2 (5 bases). This CDR3 comprises 12 residues. V was cut by 3 bases and J by 5 bases, with 7 bases left in between. The germline V gene encodes CDR1 ENHRY and CDR2 SYGVKD. The CDR3 DNA reads as TGTGCCATCAGTGAACTAGGGGAGACCCAGTACTTC. Residues: CAISELGETQYF.

This clonotype showed up many times. The rearrangement joins TRBV20-1 to TRBJ1-1; no firm D call. This CDR3 is built from 16 residues. The germline gives CDR1 DFQATT, CDR2 SNEGSKA (reference sequence). Trimming took off 7 bases at V and 3 bases at J, with 24 bases between the two ends. The CDR3 sequence is CSVAAGLSGRDTEAFF. The CDR3 bases are TGCAGTGTAGCAGCCGGTCTATCAGGACGCGACACTGAAGCTTTCTTT.

This chain links TRBV7-2 with TRBJ2-5, with 11 positions matching TRBD1. Germline V gives CDR1 SGHTA, CDR2 FQGNSA. This CDR3 region has 15 residues. Trimming cost V 5 bases and J 5 bases; bases outside gene matches: 7. CDR3 sequence (DNA): TGTGCCAGCAGCCGAGGACAGGGGGCTTGGGAGACCCAGTACTTC. Its protein product is CASSRGQGAWETQYF.

This clonotype has ten or more counts. This chain uses TRBV12-3 or TRBV12-4 with TRBJ1-2, with TRBD1 as a possible D gene (5 bases). The CDR3 has 14 amino acids. Trimming shortened V by 4 bases and J by 1 base, and 10 bases separated the two germline ends. DNA for the CDR3: TGTGCCAGCAGTTACGGGACCTTTAACTATGGCTACACCTTC. This translates into CASSYGTFNYGYTF.